Reported below is one TCR beta chain. The antigen is not known. This entry belongs to a study of shared clonotypes between healthy human individuals. Study background: Per donor, three plates held CD4 naive cells, three held CD4 memory, two held CD8 naive and one held CD8 memory. General study findings and limits: Rarefaction demonstrated incomplete sorted-subset sequencing despite large depth.

Produced via immunoSEQ multiplex PCR; TCRdb's table is partial and in-frame only. In the table there are roughly 1,600,000 clones, about 98.5% of which are singletons. Donors were Caucasian adults residing in Nashville, Tennessee, USA. Researchers partitioned CD4+ cells into CD45RA+ naive and CD45RA-negative memory subsets. With V trimmed by 4 bases and J by 3 bases, 8 bases remained unmatched. This CDR3 contains 16 residues. Germline CDR1 and CDR2: MNHNS and SASEGT. The sequence derives from a man younger than 40 in good health. The chain combines TRBV6-1 with TRBJ2-5; TRBD2 matches at 10 bases. Source material: naive CD4+ T cells sorted from blood. Described subset: CD45RA+ positively selected. The CDR3: CASSGRTSGDKETQYF. CDR3 coding DNA: TGTGCCAGCAGTGGAAGGACTAGCGGAGACAAAGAGACCCAGTACTTC.